This passage covers 20 T cell receptor beta chains from one sample sequenced in a study of blood T cells in healthy people across ages. A second PCR, run for roughly 7 to 12 cycles, used a sample-barcoded 5' primer plus a J-beta primer mix. Using its own MiXCR run on the 5' RACE reads, TCRdb lists one record per CDR3 protein. The sample comprises about 1.4 million distinct CDR3 sequences, approximately 59% of which are singletons, and 5% to 7% rests with the top ten. Sequencing was performed on blood. These receptors came from a man between 18 and 29 years old in good health.

The sample holds one count of this clonotype. A much larger clone is a single base away; this may be a read error. This rearrangement joins TRBV3-1 to TRBJ2-3; tentative D call: TRBD2 (5 bases). The length of the CDR3 is 14 residues. Germline V gene data show CDR1 as LGHDT and CDR2 as YNNKEL (reference sequence). CDR3 region: CASSLGLGTETQYF. CDR3 DNA: TGTGCCAGCAGCCTAGGACTCGGCACAGAGACGCAGTATTTT.

This clonotype was seen only once. The gene calls are TRBV10-3 and TRBJ2-5; TRBD1 might be the D (5 bases). The CDR3 consists of 15 residues. Germline V gives CDR1 ENHRY, CDR2 SYGVKD. V gave up 2 bases and J gave up 4 bases, with 14 bases separating them. The CDR3 reads CAISEDSQERETQYF. The CDR3 DNA is TGTGCCATCAGTGAGGACTCACAGGAAAGAGAGACCCAGTACTTC.

The gene calls are TRBV5-6 and TRBJ1-2, with D possibly being TRBD1 (5 bases). The germline CDR1 and CDR2 sequences are SGHDT and YYEEEE. There are 13 residues in the CDR3. Trimming shortened V by 1 base and J by 4 bases, and 8 bases separated the two germline ends. The CDR3 region has the DNA TGTGCCAGCAGCTTGAGGACATCCTATGGCTACACCTTC. It translates to CASSLRTSYGYTF.

V is TRBV6-2 or TRBV6-3 and J is TRBJ2-2; D remains unclear. Between the trimmed V and J ends, which lost 6 bases and 4 bases, there was a span of 18 bases. CDR1 MNHEY and CDR2 SVGEGT come from the germline V gene. The CDR3 spans 16 residues. The CDR3 reads CASRQTTRWSTGELFF. The CDR3 DNA reads as TGTGCCAGCAGACAAACGACTCGATGGAGCACCGGGGAGCTGTTTTTT.

The rearrangement uses TRBV29-1 and TRBJ2-7; no firm D call. Trimming took off 7 bases at V and 2 bases at J, with 12 bases between the two ends. The CDR3 consists of 12 residues. Germline V lookup: CDR1 SQVTM, CDR2 ANQGSEA. CDR3 bases: TGCAGCGCAATCACGGGTACCTACGAGCAGTACTTC. The encoded protein is CSAITGTYEQYF.

The CDR3 sequence is CASSEATGWNQPQHF. CDR3 coding DNA: TGTGCCAGCAGTGAAGCGACAGGGTGGAACCAGCCCCAGCATTTT. The J gene is TRBJ1-5, the V gene TRBV25-1, with 7 bases lining up with TRBD1. Trimming removed 2 bases from V and 7 bases from J; junction bases left unmatched: 8. The CDR3 spans 15 residues. Germline V gives CDR1 MGHDK, CDR2 SYGVNS.

V is TRBV20-1 and J is TRBJ1-2; D gene unclear. Looked up from germline, CDR1 is DFQATT and CDR2 is SNEGSKA (reference sequence). This CDR3 spans 11 amino acids. Trimming pared 5 bases from V and 5 bases from J, leaving 9 bases between. The CDR3 DNA is TGCAGTGCTTCGAACATGTATGGCTACACCTTC. It codes for CSASNMYGYTF.

V gene TRBV12-3 or TRBV12-4 combines with J gene TRBJ1-2; tentatively, D is TRBD1 (6 bases). The CDR3 spans 17 residues. V lost 0 bases and J lost 1, with 15 bases in between. The CDR3, as DNA: TGTGCCAGCAGTTTAGCCCTACGAGGGGGTCTTAACTATGGCTACACCTTC. Amino acid sequence: CASSLALRGGLNYGYTF.

A few counts support this clonotype. The V and J genes are TRBV20-1 and TRBJ2-1; D is perhaps TRBD2 (5 bases). Trimming removed 3 bases at V and 0 bases at J, with 6 bases between. Per the germline V gene, CDR1 is DFQATT and CDR2 is SNEGSKA (reference sequence). The CDR3 spans 13 residues. The CDR3 nucleotides are TGCAGTGCTAGCCGGGGCTCCTACAATGAGCAGTTCTTC. Residues: CSASRGSYNEQFF.

This clonotype has a handful of counts. J is TRBJ1-2 and V is TRBV29-1; the D is unclear. The CDR3 consists of 12 residues. The germline V gene encodes CDR1 SQVTM and CDR2 ANQGSEA. V was shortened by 6 bases and J by 2 bases, with 10 bases between the two germline ends. The CDR3 protein is CSVLHNNYGYTF. The CDR3 DNA reads TGCAGCGTCCTCCACAACAACTATGGCTACACCTTC. Using reference TRBV29-1 and TRBJ1-2 for the parts outside the CDR3, the full variable domain is SAVISQKPSRDICQRGTSLTIQCQVDSQVTMMFWYRQQPGQSLTLIATANQGSEATYESGFVIDKFPISRPNLTFSTLTVSNMSPEDSSIYLCSVLHNNYGYTFGSGTRLTVV.

The V and J genes are TRBV29-1 and TRBJ2-5, with D maybe TRBD1 (5 bases). Trimming left V 7 bases short and J 2 bases short, with 11 bases between. Germline V gene data show CDR1 as SQVTM and CDR2 as ANQGSEA. CDR3 length: 12 amino acids. CDR3 DNA: TGCAGCGCCACAGGAAATCAAGAGACCCAGTACTTC. It yields the protein CSATGNQETQYF.

This clonotype was counted only a few times. V gene TRBV29-1 combines with J gene TRBJ2-7; maybe TRBD2 (6 bases). The ends were cut back, 5 bases at V and 2 bases at J, with 13 bases in the middle. The CDR3 extends over 13 amino acids. Germline V CDR1 and CDR2: SQVTM, ANQGSEA. CDR3 nucleotide sequence: TGCAGCGTTCGGAGGTCGGGGGCCTACGAGCAGTACTTC. It translates to CSVRRSGAYEQYF.

In DNA, the CDR3 is TGTGCCAGCTCACCACAGGAGAACACTGAAGCTTTCTTT. This translates into CASSPQENTEAFF. J is TRBJ1-1 and V is TRBV18; D gene ambiguous. Germline lookup yields CDR1 KGHSH and CDR2 LQKENI. Trimming removed 1 base from V and 1 base from J, with 4 bases in between. The CDR3 runs to 13 residues. Supplemented by reference TRBV18 and TRBJ1-1, the full variable domain reads NAGVMQNPRHLVRRRGQEARLRCSPMKGHSHVYWYRQLPEEGLKFMVYLQKENIIDESGMPKERFSAEFPKEGPSILRIQQVVRGDSAAYFCASSPQENTEAFFGQGTRLTVV.

The V gene is TRBV20-1, the J gene TRBJ2-3, with TRBD1 identical over 7 bases. V trimming: 0 bases; J trimming: 9 bases; junction bases outside the gene matches: 15. In germline, CDR1 is DFQATT, CDR2 SNEGSKA (reference sequence). The CDR3 covers 16 residues. CDR3 nucleotide sequence: TGCAGTGCTAGAGAACGAAGGGACAGTGAATTCGCCACGCAGTATTTT. Protein: CSARERRDSEFATQYF.

With regard to this clonotype: One junction end does not reproduce the germline sequence, and a read error may be involved. The chain joins TRBV27 to TRBJ2-3, with D tentatively TRBD2 (6 bases). This CDR3 is built from 16 residues. Germline V lookup: CDR1 MNHEY, CDR2 SMNVEV (reference sequence). The CDR3, as DNA: TGTGCCAGCAGTACCCTGCCGATTACTAGCACAGATACGCGGTATTTT. As protein: CASSTLPITSTDTRYF.

V usage is TRBV18 and J usage is TRBJ2-5, with D maybe TRBD1 (5 bases). Germline CDR1 KGHSH, CDR2 LQKENI. V was pared by 4 bases and J by 4 bases, with 10 bases between. The CDR3 is 13 amino acids. The CDR3 DNA sequence: TGTGCCAGCTCACTGGACATTGCAGAGACCCAGTACTTC. Encoded protein: CASSLDIAETQYF.

This clonotype was counted only a few times. This chain uses TRBV20-1 with TRBJ2-7; 9 bases map to TRBD2. The CDR3 is 14 amino acids. The germline CDR1 and CDR2 sequences are DFQATT and SNEGSKA (reference sequence). After removal of 0 bases from V and 6 bases from J, the junction contained 6 bases not matched to a gene. The CDR3 here is CSARDPAGGSEQYF. The CDR3 DNA reads TGCAGTGCTAGAGATCCGGCGGGGGGGTCCGAGCAGTACTTC.

Here the CDR3 DNA reads TGCAGCGTTGCCATTGGCCAGGGAGGCCAGCCCCAGCATTTT. This codes for CSVAIGQGGQPQHF. The rearrangement uses TRBV29-1 and TRBJ1-5, with a possible D match to TRBD1 (5 bases). The CDR3 covers 14 residues. Germline CDR1 SQVTM, CDR2 ANQGSEA. The V end lost 4 bases, the J end lost 7 bases, and 17 bases lay between the germline ends.

V gene TRBV5-6 combines with J gene TRBJ2-7, with 7 nucleotides matching TRBD1. Germline V CDR1 and CDR2: SGHDT, YYEEEE. The CDR3 covers 14 residues. V lost 3 bases, J lost 2 bases, and 5 bases stayed unmatched. CDR3: CASSWDSRTYEQYF. CDR3 nucleotide sequence: TGTGCCAGCAGCTGGGACAGCCGAACCTACGAGCAGTACTTC.

This chain uses TRBV7-6 with TRBJ2-1, with D perhaps TRBD1 (5 bases). CDR1 is SGHVS and CDR2 is FNYEAQ in the germline V gene. CDR3 size: 15 residues. Trimming removed 3 bases from V and 0 bases from J, with 9 bases in between. CDR3 in amino acids: CASSLYQGSYNEQFF. CDR3 coding DNA: TGTGCCAGCAGCTTGTACCAGGGCTCCTACAATGAGCAGTTCTTC.